This section outlines one TCR beta chain sequence together with its context. The sample carries other DNA sequences with the same CDR3. The data originate from a study of beta chain features in type 1 diabetes. Isolated RNA was reverse transcribed in full, so expressed TCRB transcripts were sequenced. Method: immunoSEQ multiplex PCR; TCRdb's copy keeps in-frame clones and lacks some. The data show under 400,000 clones, with over 9.5% seen just once and 0.017% held by the top ten. Sequencing was carried out using naive CD4+ T cells from blood. The TCR comes from a man between 18 and 29 years old in good health.

The CDR3 sequence is CASSVNSGGTDTQYF. In DNA, the CDR3 is TGTGCCAGCAGCGTAAACAGCGGGGGTACAGATACGCAGTATTTT. The gene calls are TRBV9 and TRBJ2-3; 8 bases are a match to TRBD2. CDR1 and CDR2 from the germline V gene are SGDLS and YYNGEE. The CDR3 is 15 residues long. The V gene end was trimmed by 1 base and the J gene end by 3 bases; junction bases not matched to a gene: 4. The variable domain in full, completed from reference TRBV9 and TRBJ2-3, reads DSGVTQTPKHLITATGQRVTLRCSPRSGDLSVYWYQQSLDQGLQFLIQYYNGEERAKGNILERFSAQQFPDLHSELNLSSLELGDSALYFCASSVNSGGTDTQYFGPGTRLTVL.